The rows below give T cell receptor beta chains drawn from one sample of a study of memory CD4+ T cells and cytomegalovirus serostatus. Repertoires were generated with immunoSEQ multiplex PCR, while TCRdb's copy carries only in-frame clones and drops some. Of about 50,000 clones listed, 82% are singletons. Sequencing was done on a sample of memory CD4+ T cells from blood. The receptors derive from an adult in good health and CMV-seronegative. CDR3s include the opening cysteine and the closing phenylalanine or tryptophan. The D gene is left open where the match is weak. Clone size is not always given. Where it is, it says once, few, many or a class for expanded clones.

abundance | j_gene | d_gene | v_gene | CDR3nt | CDR3aa
NA | TRBJ2-7 | NA | TRBV30 | TGTGCCTGGAAACACGGCAGCATAGCCTACGAGCAGTACTTC | CAWKHGSIAYEQYF
NA | TRBJ1-1 | NA | TRBV13 | TGTGCCAGCAGCTTAGGTATAACTGAAGCTTTCTTT | CASSLGITEAFF
few | TRBJ1-1 | TRBD1 | TRBV2 | TGTGCCAGCCGGACAGGGATGAACACTGAAGCTTTCTTT | CASRTGMNTEAFF
once | TRBJ1-2 | NA | TRBV19 | TGTGCCAGTAGTTTCAATCCCGGCCCGTATGGCTACACCTTC | CASSFNPGPYGYTF
NA | TRBJ1-4 | NA | TRBV6-5 | TGTGCCAGCAAGGGTGGGGCCTTTAATGAAAAACTGTTTTTT | CASKGGAFNEKLFF
NA | TRBJ1-1 | NA | TRBV27 | TGTGCCAGCAGTTTTAAACAGAACACTGAAGCTTTCTTT | CASSFKQNTEAFF
NA | TRBJ2-3 | NA | TRBV5-6 | TGTGCCAGCAGCCGGGACACTACAGATACGCAGTATTTT | CASSRDTTDTQYF
NA | TRBJ1-1 | TRBD1 | TRBV18 | TGTGCCAGCTCACCACCTTCGGTAAGGACAGGGATGTTCTTT | CASSPPSVRTGMFF
NA | TRBJ2-5 | TRBD2 | TRBV7-9 | TGTGCCAGCAGCCCCGGGGCTAGCGGGGGTCAAGAGACCCAGTACTTC | CASSPGASGGQETQYF
NA | TRBJ1-1 | NA | TRBV27 | TGTGCCAGCAGTCGAGGGGGTGCTTTGGGCACTGAAGCTTTCTTT | CASSRGGALGTEAFF
NA | TRBJ2-5 | TRBD1 | TRBV5-4 | TGTGCCACCACGGACAGGAGCCAAGAGACCCAGTACTTC | CATTDRSQETQYF
NA | TRBJ2-3 | TRBD2 | TRBV4-2 | TGTGCCAGCAGCCAAGATTGGGTAGCGGGGACCACAGATACGCAGTATTTT | CASSQDWVAGTTDTQYF
NA | TRBJ2-5 | NA | TRBV2 | TGTGCCACCTTATCCTCGACAGGGCGGGGGACCCAGTACTTC | CATLSSTGRGTQYF
few | TRBJ1-3 | NA | TRBV30 | TGTGCCTGGAGCCCCCAGGGTTACGGTGGAAACACCATATATTTT | CAWSPQGYGGNTIYF
NA | TRBJ1-1 | NA | TRBV19 | TGTGCCAGTAGTATGTCGACAGGAAATATGAACACTGAAGCTTTCTTT | CASSMSTGNMNTEAFF
NA | TRBJ1-2 | NA | TRBV6-1 | TGTGCCAGCAGTGAAGCCGGGGAGGCCTATGGCTACACCTTC | CASSEAGEAYGYTF
NA | TRBJ1-2 | NA | TRBV5-1 | TGCGCCAGCAGGGCAGGGCAGGGCTACACCTTC | CASRAGQGYTF
NA | TRBJ2-1 | NA | TRBV7-2 | TGTGCCAGCAGCTTATGGCGTTCTCGGGGAATGAGGCCGTTCTTC | CASSLWRSRGMRPFF
NA | TRBJ2-3 | TRBD2 | TRBV4-2 | TGTGCCAGCAGCCATCCCGGGACTAGCGGGGGGGCCAGAGATACGCAGTATTTT | CASSHPGTSGGARDTQYF
NA | TRBJ2-3 | NA | TRBV5-4 | TGTGCCAGCAGCTTGGAATTGGAGCCAGATACGCAGTATTTT | CASSLELEPDTQYF
NA | TRBJ2-1 | NA | TRBV29-1 | TGCAGCGTTTACGGGACCACCTTTAACAATGAGCAGTTCTTC | CSVYGTTFNNEQFF
NA | TRBJ1-6 | NA | TRBV10-3 | TGTGCCATCAGTGAGTCTGGGGGCGCAATTTCACCCCTCCACTTT | CAISESGGAISPLHF
NA | TRBJ2-1 | NA | TRBV5-1 | TGCGCCAGCAGTGCAGGGGGGGATTTTAATGAGCAGTTCTTC | CASSAGGDFNEQFF
NA | TRBJ2-5 | NA | TRBV7-9 | TGTGCCAGCAGCTTAGTCGGGGGCACCCAGTACTTC | CASSLVGGTQYF
NA | TRBJ1-2 | NA | TRBV6-6 | TGTGCCAGCAGTTCTTCAGGGTACTATGGCTACACCTTC | CASSSSGYYGYTF
NA | TRBJ2-7 | NA | TRBV29-1 | TGCAGCGTTGGACTTGGCGCTGGGGAGCAGTACTTC | CSVGLGAGEQYF
NA | TRBJ1-2 | NA | TRBV7-9 | TGTGCCAGCAGCAACCTCCTCGGCCGTAACTATGGCTACACCTTC | CASSNLLGRNYGYTF
NA | TRBJ2-7 | NA | TRBV28 | TGTGCCAGCACCCGCGGGGTGGGGTACGAGCAGTACTTC | CASTRGVGYEQYF
NA | TRBJ2-3 | TRBD2 | TRBV29-1 | TGCAGCGTTGAAAGGAGGCTAGCGGGGGATACGCAGTATTTT | CSVERRLAGDTQYF
NA | TRBJ1-1 | NA | TRBV6-6 | TGTGCCAGCAGTTATTGGGGGCGCGACACTGAAGCTTTCTTT | CASSYWGRDTEAFF
NA | TRBJ1-2 | NA | TRBV6-1 | TGTGCCAGCAGTGCCCCACCTAACTATGGCTACACCTTC | CASSAPPNYGYTF
NA | TRBJ1-6 | NA | TRBV27 | TGTGCCAGCAGTCCCCAGGGGTTCGAAGCACCCCTCCACTTT | CASSPQGFEAPLHF
NA | TRBJ1-1 | TRBD1 | TRBV6-1 | TGTGCCAGCAGCGAACGACAGGGAGACACTGAAGCTTTCTTT | CASSERQGDTEAFF
few | TRBJ2-2 | NA | TRBV6-5 | TGTGCCATTCGTCAGGGAGGCACCGGGGAGCTGTTTTTT | CAIRQGGTGELFF
NA | TRBJ2-3 | TRBD2 | TRBV2 | TGTGCCGTCCCGACTAGCGGATATACAGATACGCAGTATTTT | CAVPTSGYTDTQYF
NA | TRBJ2-5 | TRBD2 | TRBV30 | TGTGCCTGGAGTAGCGGGGCAACTTCACAAGAGACCCAGTACTTC | CAWSSGATSQETQYF
few | TRBJ1-1 | NA | TRBV5-5 | TGTGCCAGCAGCTTGCGCATTCTTCGAACGGGACACCAGAACACTGAAGCTTTCTTT | CASSLRILRTGHQNTEAFF
NA | TRBJ1-4 | NA | TRBV5-1 | TGCGCCAGCAGCTTCGGGGCAGGGGTGCGAAGTAATGAAAAACTGTTTTTT | CASSFGAGVRSNEKLFF
NA | TRBJ2-5 | NA | TRBV5-6 | TGTGCCAGCAGCTTGGGCCTAGCGCAACAAGAGACCCAGTACTTC | CASSLGLAQQETQYF